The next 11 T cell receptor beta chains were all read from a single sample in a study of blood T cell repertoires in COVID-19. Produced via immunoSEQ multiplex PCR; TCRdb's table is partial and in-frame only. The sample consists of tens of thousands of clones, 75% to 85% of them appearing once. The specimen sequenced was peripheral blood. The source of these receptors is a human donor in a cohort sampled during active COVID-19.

CDR3 nucleotides: TGTGCCAGCAACGAGCGGGGGGGCGGTCGCAATGAGCAGTTCTTC. Its protein is CASNERGGGRNEQFF. The chain has TRBV5-6 and TRBJ2-1, with 10 bases that match TRBD2. Germline CDR1 reads SGHDT; CDR2 reads YYEEEE. J lost 6 bases, V lost 6 bases, and 9 bases had no gene match. The CDR3 runs to 15 residues.

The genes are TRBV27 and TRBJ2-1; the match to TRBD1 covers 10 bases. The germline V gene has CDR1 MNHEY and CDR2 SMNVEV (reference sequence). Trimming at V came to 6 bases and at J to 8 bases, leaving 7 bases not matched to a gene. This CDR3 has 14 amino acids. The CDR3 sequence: CASSRDRGFDEQFF. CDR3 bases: TGTGCCAGCAGCCGGGACAGGGGTTTTGATGAGCAGTTCTTC.

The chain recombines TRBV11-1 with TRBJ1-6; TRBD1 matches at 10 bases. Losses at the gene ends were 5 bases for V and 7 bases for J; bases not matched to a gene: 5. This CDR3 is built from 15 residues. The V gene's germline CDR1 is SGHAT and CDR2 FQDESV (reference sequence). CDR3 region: CASSPTGGRNSPLHF. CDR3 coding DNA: TGTGCCAGCAGCCCGACAGGGGGCCGGAATTCACCCCTCCACTTT.

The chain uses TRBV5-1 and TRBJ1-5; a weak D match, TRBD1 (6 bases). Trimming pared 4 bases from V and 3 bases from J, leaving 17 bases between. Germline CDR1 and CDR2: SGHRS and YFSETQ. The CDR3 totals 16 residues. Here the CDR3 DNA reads TGCGCCAGCAGCACATCCAGGGGTCCCCTCAATCAGCCCCAGCATTTT. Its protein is CASSTSRGPLNQPQHF.

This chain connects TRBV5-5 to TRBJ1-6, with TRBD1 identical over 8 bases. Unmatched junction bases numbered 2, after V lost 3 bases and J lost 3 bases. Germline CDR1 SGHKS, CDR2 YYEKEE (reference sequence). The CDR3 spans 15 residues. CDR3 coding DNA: TGTGCCAGCAGCTCTACAGGGGGCTATAATTCACCCCTCCACTTT. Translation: CASSSTGGYNSPLHF.

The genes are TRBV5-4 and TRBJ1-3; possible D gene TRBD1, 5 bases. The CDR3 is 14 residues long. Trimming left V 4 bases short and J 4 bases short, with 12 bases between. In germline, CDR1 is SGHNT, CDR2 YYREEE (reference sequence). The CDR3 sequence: CASSLNHRGNTIYF. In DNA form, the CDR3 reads TGTGCCAGCAGCCTCAACCACAGGGGAAACACCATATATTTT.

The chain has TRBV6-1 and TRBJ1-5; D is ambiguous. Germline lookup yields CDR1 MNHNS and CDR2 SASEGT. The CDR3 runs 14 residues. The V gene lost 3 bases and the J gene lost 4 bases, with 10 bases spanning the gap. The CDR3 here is CASSDTWRNQPQHF. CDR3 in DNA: TGTGCCAGCAGTGATACATGGAGAAATCAGCCCCAGCATTTT.

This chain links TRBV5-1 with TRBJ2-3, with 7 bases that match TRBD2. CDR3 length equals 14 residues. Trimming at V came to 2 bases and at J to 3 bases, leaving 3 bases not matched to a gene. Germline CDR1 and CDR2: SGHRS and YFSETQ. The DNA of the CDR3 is TGCGCCAGCAGCTTTGAGCGGGGAACAGATACGCAGTATTTT. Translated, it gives CASSFERGTDTQYF.

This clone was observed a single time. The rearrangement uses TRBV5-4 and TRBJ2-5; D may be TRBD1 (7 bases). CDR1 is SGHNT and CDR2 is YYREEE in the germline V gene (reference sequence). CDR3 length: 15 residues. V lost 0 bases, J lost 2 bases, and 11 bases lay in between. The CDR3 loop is CASSLAAGGQETQYF. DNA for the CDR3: TGTGCCAGCAGCTTGGCTGCAGGGGGGCAAGAGACCCAGTACTTC.

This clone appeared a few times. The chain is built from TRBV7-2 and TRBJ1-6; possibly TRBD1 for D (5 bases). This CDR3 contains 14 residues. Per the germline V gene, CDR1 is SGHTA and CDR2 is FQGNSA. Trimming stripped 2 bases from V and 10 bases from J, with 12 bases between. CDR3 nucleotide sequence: TGTGCCAGCAGCTTACCCTCCAGGGTCTCACCCCTCCACTTT. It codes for CASSLPSRVSPLHF.

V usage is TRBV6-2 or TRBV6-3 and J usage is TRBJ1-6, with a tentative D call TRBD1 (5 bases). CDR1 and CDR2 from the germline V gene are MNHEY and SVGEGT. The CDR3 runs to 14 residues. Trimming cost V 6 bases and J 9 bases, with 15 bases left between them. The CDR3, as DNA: TGTGCCAGCAGCATGGACACTGTTAGTTCACCCCTCCACTTT. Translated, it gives CASSMDTVSSPLHF.